This is a list of T cell receptor beta chains from one sample in a study of post-analysis software for immune sequencing data. TCRdb reprocessed the PCR reads via MiXCR and lists one record per CDR3 protein. Of 350,000 to 450,000 distinct CDR3 sequences in the sample, 30% to 45% are singletons; the top ten hold 6.5% to 8%. Input material: blood. The receptor set was obtained from a girl aged 2-9 years with multiple sclerosis. The CDR3 runs from the conserved cysteine through the conserved F or W. D genes are given only for firm matches. Clone size, where shown, is once, few, many, or a class for clones that have expanded.

cdr3_length: 14; clone_size: .; j_call: TRBJ2-1; v_call: TRBV5-1; d_call: .; cdr3_nt: TGCGCCAGCAGCTCCCGAGGGGTCTACAATGAGCAGTTCTTC; cdr3_aa: CASSSRGVYNEQFF
cdr3_length: 18; clone_size: .; j_call: TRBJ2-6; v_call: TRBV10-3; d_call: .; cdr3_nt: TGTGCCATCCCGATGGGGGACCCCTCGAGCTCTGGGGCCAACGTCCTGACTTTC; cdr3_aa: CAIPMGDPSSSGANVLTF
cdr3_length: 15; clone_size: .; j_call: TRBJ1-2; v_call: TRBV3-1; d_call: TRBD1; cdr3_nt: TGTGCCAGCAGCCAAGTACAGGGGTCCAACTATGGCTACACCTTC; cdr3_aa: CASSQVQGSNYGYTF
cdr3_length: 15; clone_size: .; j_call: TRBJ2-7; v_call: TRBV20-1; d_call: TRBD1; cdr3_nt: TGCAGTGCTAACTATTTGGGACAGAGCCTCTACGAGCAGTACTTC; cdr3_aa: CSANYLGQSLYEQYF
cdr3_length: 15; clone_size: few; j_call: TRBJ2-7; v_call: TRBV4-1; d_call: .; cdr3_nt: TGCGCCAGCAGCCAAGGACAGCCAGGTACCTACGAGCAGTACTTC; cdr3_aa: CASSQGQPGTYEQYF
cdr3_length: 12; clone_size: few; j_call: TRBJ1-2; v_call: TRBV12-3/TRBV12-4; d_call: .; cdr3_nt: TGTGCCAGCAGTTCGGGGTTTTATGGCTACACCTTC; cdr3_aa: CASSSGFYGYTF
cdr3_length: 11; clone_size: few; j_call: TRBJ2-1; v_call: TRBV27; d_call: .; cdr3_nt: TGTGCCATCGGTACATTCGGTGAGCAGTTCTTC; cdr3_aa: CAIGTFGEQFF
cdr3_length: 14; clone_size: few; j_call: TRBJ1-5; v_call: TRBV28; d_call: .; cdr3_nt: TGTGCCAGCCGGAACAGGGCTAGCAATCAGCCCCAGCATTTT; cdr3_aa: CASRNRASNQPQHF
cdr3_length: 13; clone_size: many; j_call: TRBJ2-3; v_call: TRBV7-2; d_call: TRBD2; cdr3_nt: TGTGCCAGTTCGTTTAGCGGGACAGATACGCAGTATTTT; cdr3_aa: CASSFSGTDTQYF
cdr3_length: 11; clone_size: .; j_call: TRBJ2-1; v_call: TRBV28; d_call: TRBD2; cdr3_nt: TGTGCCAGCGCTAGCGGGAATGAGCAGTTCTTC; cdr3_aa: CASASGNEQFF
cdr3_length: 13; clone_size: .; j_call: TRBJ2-7; v_call: TRBV7-2; d_call: .; cdr3_nt: TGTGCCAGCAGCACGGTAGCGACCTACGAGCAGTACTTC; cdr3_aa: CASSTVATYEQYF
cdr3_length: 13; clone_size: few; j_call: TRBJ2-4; v_call: TRBV7-3; d_call: .; cdr3_nt: TGTGCCAGCAGCTTACTAGGGGGAGACATTCAGTACTTC; cdr3_aa: CASSLLGGDIQYF
cdr3_length: 14; clone_size: .; j_call: TRBJ1-6; v_call: TRBV12-3/TRBV12-4; d_call: .; cdr3_nt: TGTGCCAGCAGCCCAAGACAGAGAGATTCACCCCTCCACTTT; cdr3_aa: CASSPRQRDSPLHF
cdr3_length: 15; clone_size: .; j_call: TRBJ1-2; v_call: TRBV5-5; d_call: .; cdr3_nt: TGTGCCAGCAGCGTCACAGGGAATAAGGACTATGGCTACACCTTC; cdr3_aa: CASSVTGNKDYGYTF
cdr3_length: 16; clone_size: few; j_call: TRBJ2-7; v_call: TRBV4-1; d_call: TRBD1; cdr3_nt: TGCGCCAGCAGCCCCCTCTGGGGACAGGGGTGGCACGAGCAGTACTTC; cdr3_aa: CASSPLWGQGWHEQYF
cdr3_length: 14; clone_size: .; j_call: TRBJ2-1; v_call: TRBV12-3/TRBV12-4; d_call: .; cdr3_nt: TGTGCCAGCAGTTTAGTTAGGGGGGTGGGTGAGCAGTTCTTC; cdr3_aa: CASSLVRGVGEQFF
cdr3_length: 14; clone_size: .; j_call: TRBJ2-7; v_call: TRBV4-1; d_call: .; cdr3_nt: TGCGCCAGCAGCCAAGGTCACAACACCTACGAGCAGTACTTC; cdr3_aa: CASSQGHNTYEQYF
cdr3_length: 13; clone_size: .; j_call: TRBJ2-1; v_call: TRBV2; d_call: .; cdr3_nt: TGTGCCAGCAACCCTGAGACCTACAATGAGCAGTTCTTC; cdr3_aa: CASNPETYNEQFF
cdr3_length: 13; clone_size: .; j_call: TRBJ2-7; v_call: TRBV20-1; d_call: TRBD2; cdr3_nt: TGCAGTGCCCCGACTAGCGGATCCTACGAGCAGTACTTC; cdr3_aa: CSAPTSGSYEQYF
cdr3_length: 13; clone_size: .; j_call: TRBJ1-5; v_call: TRBV13; d_call: .; cdr3_nt: TGTGCCAGCAGCTTAGGCACGTCACGGCCCCAGCATTTT; cdr3_aa: CASSLGTSRPQHF
cdr3_length: 15; clone_size: few; j_call: TRBJ2-3; v_call: TRBV20-1; d_call: TRBD1; cdr3_nt: TGCAGTGCTAGAGTAGGGACAGGAGGGTATGATACGCAGTATTTT; cdr3_aa: CSARVGTGGYDTQYF
cdr3_length: 17; clone_size: few; j_call: TRBJ2-5; v_call: TRBV28; d_call: .; cdr3_nt: TGTGCCAGCAGCCCTAGACTAGTGTCGGGGTATGAAGAGACCCAGTACTTC; cdr3_aa: CASSPRLVSGYEETQYF
cdr3_length: 14; clone_size: .; j_call: TRBJ2-7; v_call: TRBV28; d_call: .; cdr3_nt: TGTGCCAGCTGCCTGGTTCTAGCTGGCCACGAGCAGTACTTC; cdr3_aa: CASCLVLAGHEQYF
cdr3_length: 16; clone_size: .; j_call: TRBJ2-7; v_call: TRBV7-2; d_call: TRBD2; cdr3_nt: TGTGCCAGCAGCTTAGCTCCTACTAGCGGGAGCGGCGAGCAGTACTTC; cdr3_aa: CASSLAPTSGSGEQYF
cdr3_length: 11; clone_size: few; j_call: TRBJ2-4; v_call: TRBV12-3/TRBV12-4; d_call: .; cdr3_nt: TGTGCCAGCAGTTTTGGCCAAATTCAGTACTTC; cdr3_aa: CASSFGQIQYF
cdr3_length: 14; clone_size: .; j_call: TRBJ2-7; v_call: TRBV12-3/TRBV12-4; d_call: TRBD1; cdr3_nt: TGTGCCAGCAACAAGGACAGGGCCTCCTACGAGCAGTACTTC; cdr3_aa: CASNKDRASYEQYF
cdr3_length: 12; clone_size: .; j_call: TRBJ2-1; v_call: TRBV7-2; d_call: .; cdr3_nt: TGTGCCAGCAGCCACGGGATCTATGAGCAGTTCTTC; cdr3_aa: CASSHGIYEQFF
cdr3_length: 14; clone_size: .; j_call: TRBJ1-2; v_call: TRBV25-1; d_call: .; cdr3_nt: TGTGCCAGCAGTGACACCCCCCACGCTTGGGGCTACACCTTC; cdr3_aa: CASSDTPHAWGYTF
cdr3_length: 13; clone_size: .; j_call: TRBJ1-4; v_call: TRBV6-6; d_call: .; cdr3_nt: TGTGCCAGCAGCATAGTTGGGCTCGAAAAACTGTTTTTT; cdr3_aa: CASSIVGLEKLFF
cdr3_length: 16; clone_size: .; j_call: TRBJ1-5; v_call: TRBV2; d_call: .; cdr3_nt: TGTGCCAGCAGTGCGGGAGGGGAGTATAGCAATCAGCCCCAGCATTTT; cdr3_aa: CASSAGGEYSNQPQHF
cdr3_length: 16; clone_size: .; j_call: TRBJ2-4; v_call: TRBV4-1; d_call: .; cdr3_nt: TGCGCCAGCAGCCAAGATCCAGGGTCGCTCAAAAACATTCAGTACTTC; cdr3_aa: CASSQDPGSLKNIQYF
cdr3_length: 14; clone_size: .; j_call: TRBJ1-5; v_call: TRBV28; d_call: .; cdr3_nt: TGTGCCAGCAGTTCTCGCACAAAAAAGACAGGTCAGCATTTT; cdr3_aa: CASSSRTKKTGQHF
cdr3_length: 16; clone_size: .; j_call: TRBJ1-5; v_call: TRBV20-1; d_call: .; cdr3_nt: TGCAGTGCTAGAGGAGGTGGGCCCGGGAGCAATCAGCCCCAGCATTTT; cdr3_aa: CSARGGGPGSNQPQHF
cdr3_length: 14; clone_size: .; j_call: TRBJ2-3; v_call: TRBV20-1; d_call: .; cdr3_nt: TGCAGTGCTAGAGTGGCTCCTAGCACAGATACGCAGTATTTT; cdr3_aa: CSARVAPSTDTQYF
cdr3_length: 14; clone_size: .; j_call: TRBJ1-5; v_call: TRBV12-3/TRBV12-4; d_call: TRBD1; cdr3_nt: TGTGCCAGCAGTCAGACAGGGAGGAATCAGCCCCAGCATTTT; cdr3_aa: CASSQTGRNQPQHF
cdr3_length: 15; clone_size: few; j_call: TRBJ2-3; v_call: TRBV20-1; d_call: TRBD2; cdr3_nt: TGCAGTGCTGCAGGACTAGCGGGGCCCACAGATACGCAGTATTTT; cdr3_aa: CSAAGLAGPTDTQYF
cdr3_length: 16; clone_size: many; j_call: TRBJ2-3; v_call: TRBV5-1; d_call: .; cdr3_nt: TGCGCCAGCAGCTTGGGACAGGCCCACTCCACAGATACGCAGTATTTT; cdr3_aa: CASSLGQAHSTDTQYF
cdr3_length: 14; clone_size: few; j_call: TRBJ1-1; v_call: TRBV7-9; d_call: .; cdr3_nt: TGTGCCAGCAGCCCGCTAGCGTCGAACACTGAAGCTTTCTTT; cdr3_aa: CASSPLASNTEAFF
cdr3_length: 15; clone_size: many; j_call: TRBJ2-7; v_call: TRBV20-1; d_call: TRBD2; cdr3_nt: TGCAGTGCCGAGGTCCTTCTTAGCGGGGGCCACGAGCAGTACTTC; cdr3_aa: CSAEVLLSGGHEQYF
cdr3_length: 16; clone_size: .; j_call: TRBJ2-1; v_call: TRBV13; d_call: TRBD2; cdr3_nt: TGTGCCAGCAGCTTCCCCAGCGGGGGGCCCGACAATGAGCAGTTCTTC; cdr3_aa: CASSFPSGGPDNEQFF
cdr3_length: 14; clone_size: .; j_call: TRBJ2-1; v_call: TRBV6-2/TRBV6-3; d_call: TRBD1; cdr3_nt: TGTGCCAGCACCTACCGACAGGGTACGATTGAGCAGTTCTTC; cdr3_aa: CASTYRQGTIEQFF
cdr3_length: 14; clone_size: .; j_call: TRBJ2-5; v_call: TRBV20-1; d_call: TRBD2; cdr3_nt: TGCAGTGCTCCATCGGGAGCGGGACAAGAGACCCAGTACTTC; cdr3_aa: CSAPSGAGQETQYF
cdr3_length: 12; clone_size: .; j_call: TRBJ1-6; v_call: TRBV2; d_call: .; cdr3_nt: TGTGCCAGCGGGCGGTATAATTCACCCCTCCACTTT; cdr3_aa: CASGRYNSPLHF
cdr3_length: 16; clone_size: .; j_call: TRBJ2-3; v_call: TRBV5-5; d_call: TRBD2; cdr3_nt: TGTGCCAGCAGCTTGGTGCCAGCGGGAGGGTGGGATACGCAGTATTTT; cdr3_aa: CASSLVPAGGWDTQYF
cdr3_length: 16; clone_size: .; j_call: TRBJ2-1; v_call: TRBV6-2/TRBV6-3; d_call: TRBD2; cdr3_nt: TGTGCCAGCAGTTACGGGGTTAGCGGGAGTCGGCATGAGCAGTTCTTC; cdr3_aa: CASSYGVSGSRHEQFF
cdr3_length: 16; clone_size: .; j_call: TRBJ2-2; v_call: TRBV12-3/TRBV12-4; d_call: .; cdr3_nt: TGTGCCAGCAACCCCAGGGGGGGAGAGGTCACCGGGGAGCTGTTTTTT; cdr3_aa: CASNPRGGEVTGELFF
cdr3_length: 12; clone_size: few; j_call: TRBJ2-7; v_call: TRBV28; d_call: .; cdr3_nt: TGTGCCAGCAGTCTCCCCAACTACGAGCAGTACTTC; cdr3_aa: CASSLPNYEQYF
cdr3_length: 15; clone_size: .; j_call: TRBJ2-7; v_call: TRBV2; d_call: .; cdr3_nt: TGTGCCAGCAGGCGATTAAGCGGAGACCGCTACGAGCAGTACTTC; cdr3_aa: CASRRLSGDRYEQYF